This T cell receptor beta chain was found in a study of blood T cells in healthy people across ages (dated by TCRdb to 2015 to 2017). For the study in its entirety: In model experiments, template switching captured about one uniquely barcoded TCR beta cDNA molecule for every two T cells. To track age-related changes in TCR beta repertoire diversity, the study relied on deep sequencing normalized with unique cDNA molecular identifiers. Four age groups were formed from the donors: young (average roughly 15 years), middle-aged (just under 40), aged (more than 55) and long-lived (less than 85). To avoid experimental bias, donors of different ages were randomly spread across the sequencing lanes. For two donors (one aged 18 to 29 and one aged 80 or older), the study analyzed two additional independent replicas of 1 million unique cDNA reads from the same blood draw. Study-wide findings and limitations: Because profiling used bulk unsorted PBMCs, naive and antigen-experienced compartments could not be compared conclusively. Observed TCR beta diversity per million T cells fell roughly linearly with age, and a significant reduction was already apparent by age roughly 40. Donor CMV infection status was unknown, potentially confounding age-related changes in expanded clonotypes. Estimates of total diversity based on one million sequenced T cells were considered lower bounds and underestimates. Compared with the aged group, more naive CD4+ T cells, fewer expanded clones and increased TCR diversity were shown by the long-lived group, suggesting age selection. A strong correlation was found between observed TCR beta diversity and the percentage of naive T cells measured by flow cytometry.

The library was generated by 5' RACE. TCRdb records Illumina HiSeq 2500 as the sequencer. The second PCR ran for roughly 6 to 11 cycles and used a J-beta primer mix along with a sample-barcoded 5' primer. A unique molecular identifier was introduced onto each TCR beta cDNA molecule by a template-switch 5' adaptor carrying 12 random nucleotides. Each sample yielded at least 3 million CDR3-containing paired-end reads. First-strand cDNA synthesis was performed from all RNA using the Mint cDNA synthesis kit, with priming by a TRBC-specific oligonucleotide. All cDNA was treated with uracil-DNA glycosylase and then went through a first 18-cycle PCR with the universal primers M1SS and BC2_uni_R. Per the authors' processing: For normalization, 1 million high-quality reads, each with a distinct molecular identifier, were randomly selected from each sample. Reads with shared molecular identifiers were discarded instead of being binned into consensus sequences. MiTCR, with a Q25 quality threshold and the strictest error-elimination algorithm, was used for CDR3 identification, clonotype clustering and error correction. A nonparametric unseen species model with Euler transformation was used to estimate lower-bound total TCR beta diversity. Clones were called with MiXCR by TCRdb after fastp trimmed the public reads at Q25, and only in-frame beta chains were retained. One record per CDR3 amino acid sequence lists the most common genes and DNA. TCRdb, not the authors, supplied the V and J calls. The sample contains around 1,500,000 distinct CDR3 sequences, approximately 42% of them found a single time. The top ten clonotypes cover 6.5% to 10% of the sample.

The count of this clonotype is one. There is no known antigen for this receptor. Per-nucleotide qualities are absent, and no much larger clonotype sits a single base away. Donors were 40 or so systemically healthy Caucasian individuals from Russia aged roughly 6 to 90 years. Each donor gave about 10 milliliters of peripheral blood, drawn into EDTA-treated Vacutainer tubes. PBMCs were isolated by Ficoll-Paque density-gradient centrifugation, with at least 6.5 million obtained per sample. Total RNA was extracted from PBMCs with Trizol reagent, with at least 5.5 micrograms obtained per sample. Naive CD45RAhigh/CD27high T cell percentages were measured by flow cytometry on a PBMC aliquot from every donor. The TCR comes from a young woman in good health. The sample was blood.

The nucleotides read TGTGCCAGCATCCACCCAGGGCCAGGGGACACCGGGGAGCTGTTTTTT. The resulting protein is CASIHPGPGDTGELFF. The rearrangement joined TRBV28 to TRBJ2-2; the best D guess is TRBD1, with 6 bases matching. Trimming removed 7 bases from V and 3 bases from J, leaving 18 bases between the germline ends. Reading from cysteine to phenylalanine, the CDR3 counts 16 amino acids. The only DNA kept is the CDR3, 48 bases in frame from the first base. CDR1 and CDR2 are read off the germline V gene as MDHEN and SYDVKM.